Below are 12 T cell receptor beta chains sequenced from a single sample in a study of T cell responses to AZD1222 COVID-19 vaccine. Profiling relied on immunoSEQ multiplex PCR, and the TCRdb table lists in-frame clones only, not all of them. The data contain 45,000 to 55,000 clones, around 80% of them singletons. This specimen consisted of peripheral blood, obtained on day 0 of AZD1222 vaccination. The origin of the receptors is an adult in good health.

This clone came up a few times. This could be a read error, since a much larger clone is one nucleotide away. The genes are TRBV7-8 and TRBJ1-1; D possibly corresponds to TRBD1 (5 bases). CDR1 and CDR2 from the germline V gene are SGHVS and FQNEAQ. The ends were cut back, 4 bases at V and 1 base at J, with 7 bases in the middle. The CDR3 sequence is 13 residues long. CDR3 DNA: TGTGCCAGCAGCTCGGGGGGGAACACTGAAGCTTTCTTT. Its protein product is CASSSGGNTEAFF.

The chain carries TRBV13 and TRBJ2-3, with a possible D match to TRBD2 (6 bases). Per the germline V gene, CDR1 is PRHDT and CDR2 is FYEKMQ (reference sequence). Trimming left V 6 bases short and J 6 bases short, with 16 bases between. The CDR3 contains 14 residues. Written as DNA, the CDR3 is TGTGCCAGCAGTCTAAGACTAGAAGGGGATACGCAGTATTTT. Protein: CASSLRLEGDTQYF.

CDR3 sequence (DNA): TGTGCCACCAGTGGTGTTGCTCAGAGCACAGATACGCAGTATTTT. This gives the protein CATSGVAQSTDTQYF. This chain joins TRBV24-1 and TRBJ2-3; D is unresolved. The CDR3 contains 15 residues. Germline V CDR1 and CDR2: KGHDR, SFDVKD. V lost 5 bases and J lost 0, with 11 bases in between.

V and J are TRBV27 and TRBJ2-7; D call uncertain. The length of the CDR3 is 11 residues. V was pared by 3 bases and J by 2 bases, with 2 bases between. Germline V gene sequence: CDR1 MNHEY, CDR2 SMNVEV (reference sequence). The CDR3 DNA sequence: TGTGCCAGCAGTTTCGCCTACGAGCAGTACTTC. This codes for CASSFAYEQYF.

The CDR3 DNA sequence: TGTGCCAGCAGCCCTGGACGAAAAGAAGCTTTCTTT. It codes for CASSPGRKEAFF. This chain links TRBV5-8 with TRBJ1-1; D gene ambiguous. From germline, CDR1 is SGHTS and CDR2 YDEGEE. This CDR3 spans 12 amino acids. Trimming removed 4 bases from V and 8 bases from J, with 12 bases in between.

CDR3 protein: CASSLRGGENSPLHF. DNA of the CDR3: TGTGCCAGCAGCTTAAGGGGTGGTGAAAATTCACCCCTCCACTTT. The chain is built from TRBV7-6 and TRBJ1-6, with a weak D call TRBD1 (5 bases). Deletions cut 2 bases from V and 7 bases from J, with 12 bases between. Germline values: CDR1 SGHVS, CDR2 FNYEAQ. The CDR3 sequence is 15 residues long.

The DNA of the CDR3 is TGTGCCAGCGGCGAGAGAGATACGCAGTATTTT. Protein: CASGERDTQYF. The genes are TRBV28 and TRBJ2-3, with D hard to call. Trimming stripped 8 bases from V and 5 bases from J, with 8 bases between. This CDR3 contains 11 residues. The germline V gene encodes CDR1 MDHEN and CDR2 SYDVKM.

There are a few counts of this clone. V and J are TRBV5-6 and TRBJ2-2; D not certain. This CDR3 spans 15 amino acids. Looked up from germline, CDR1 is SGHDT and CDR2 is YYEEEE. Trimming took 2 bases from V and 7 from J, leaving 15 bases between them. The CDR3 DNA sequence: TGTGCCAGCAGCTTAAGAAGGCCGCAGGTCGGGGAGCTGTTTTTT. As protein: CASSLRRPQVGELFF.

This chain connects TRBV5-1 to TRBJ1-2, with 12 nucleotides matching TRBD1. Trimming removed 0 bases from V and 8 bases from J; junction bases left unmatched: 5. The CDR3 has 15 amino acids. The germline gives CDR1 SGHRS, CDR2 YFSETQ. The CDR3 nucleotides read TGCGCCAGCAGCTTGGAGGGACAGGGGGCCTACGGCTACACCTTC. Translated: CASSLEGQGAYGYTF.

V gene TRBV2 combines with J gene TRBJ1-1; D is uncertain. V lost 2 bases, J lost 3 bases, and 10 bases lay in between. CDR3 length: 14 amino acids. CDR1 is SNHLY and CDR2 is FYNNEI in the germline V gene. CDR3 nucleotide sequence: TGTGCCAGCAGTGAAATTGAGGGTTACACTGAAGCTTTCTTT. Amino acids: CASSEIEGYTEAFF.

The chain recombines TRBV24-1 with TRBJ2-1; 15 nucleotides match TRBD2. V dropped 4 bases and J dropped 3; count of bases not matched to a gene: 6. Germline V gene lookup returns CDR1 KGHDR and CDR2 SFDVKD. This CDR3 has 18 amino acids. CDR3 region: CATSDAGTSGGRYNEQFF. The CDR3 DNA sequence: TGTGCCACCAGTGACGCCGGGACTAGCGGGGGGCGCTACAATGAGCAGTTCTTC.

The chain joins TRBV6-5 to TRBJ2-7, with TRBD1 matching 12 bases. The CDR3 contains 15 residues. After removal of 4 bases from V and 6 bases from J, the junction contained 7 bases not matched to a gene. Germline assignment: CDR1 MNHEY and CDR2 SVGAGI. The CDR3 reads CASSSGGTGGGEQYF. CDR3 nucleotides: TGTGCCAGCAGTTCGGGGGGGACAGGGGGCGGCGAGCAGTACTTC.